This T cell receptor (beta chain) was found in a study of blood T cell repertoires in COVID-19. In the study overall: From T cells, B-cell-depleted T cells, or PBMCs came the material, which was cDNA or gDNA.

Germline values: CDR1 KGHSH, CDR2 LQKENI. Deletions cut 2 bases from V and 2 bases from J, with 9 bases between. CDR3 length: 14 residues. Sequencing used immunoSEQ multiplex PCR; TCRdb keeps in-frame clones, though not all of them. The profile shows a few hundred thousand clones, nearly 90% of them singletons. Participants reported their clinical history, and cohort assignment relied on those reports. This TCR was recovered from a man aged 25-45 years who had been exposed to COVID-19. The chain combines TRBV18 with TRBJ1-1; the D is unclear. The sequenced sample consisted of PBMCs or T cells enriched from blood (not recorded which). The CDR3 coding sequence is TGTGCCAGCTCACCAAGACACCTCAACACTGAAGCTTTCTTT. This codes for CASSPRHLNTEAFF.